The 2 T cell receptor beta chains reported below all come from one sample, sequenced in a study of cytomegalovirus exposure and HLA in healthy donors. PCR used 60 Vbeta primers and 13 Jbeta primers. Repertoires were generated with immunoSEQ multiplex PCR, while TCRdb's copy carries only in-frame clones and drops some. This sample has fewer than 200,000 clones; approximately 72% occur once, and the top ten carry over 2%. Sequenced input: PBMCs. These receptors were taken from a female donor in good health and CMV-seronegative.

V gene TRBV9 combines with J gene TRBJ2-1; 10 bases line up with TRBD2. J lost 6 bases, V lost 0 bases, and 9 bases had no gene match. Per the germline V gene, CDR1 is SGDLS and CDR2 is YYNGEE. The CDR3 sequence is 17 residues long. The CDR3 protein is CASSVEPSGRAANEQFF. As DNA, the CDR3 is TGTGCCAGCAGCGTAGAACCGAGCGGGAGGGCCGCCAATGAGCAGTTCTTC.

This clone was seen only a few times. The chain carries TRBV5-8 and TRBJ1-6; 8 nucleotides line up with TRBD1. The CDR3 is made up of 16 amino acids. Trimming removed 4 bases from V and 5 bases from J; junction bases left unmatched: 8. The V gene's germline CDR1 is SGHTS and CDR2 YDEGEE. The CDR3 here is CASSTDRERNNSPLHF. The CDR3 region has the DNA TGTGCCAGCAGCACGGACAGGGAGAGGAATAATTCACCCCTCCACTTT.